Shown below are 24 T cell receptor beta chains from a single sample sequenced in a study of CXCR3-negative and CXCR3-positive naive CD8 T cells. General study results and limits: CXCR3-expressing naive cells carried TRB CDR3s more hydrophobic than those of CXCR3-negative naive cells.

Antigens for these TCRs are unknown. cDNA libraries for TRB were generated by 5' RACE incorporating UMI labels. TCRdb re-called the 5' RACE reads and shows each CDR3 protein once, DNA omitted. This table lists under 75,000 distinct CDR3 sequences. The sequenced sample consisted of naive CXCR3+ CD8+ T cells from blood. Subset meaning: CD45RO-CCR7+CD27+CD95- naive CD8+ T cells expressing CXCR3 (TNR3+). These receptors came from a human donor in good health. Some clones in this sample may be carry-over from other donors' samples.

The CDR3 sequence: CASAGGTGKEDTQYF. J is TRBJ2-3 and V is TRBV21-1; TCRdb returns TRBD1, unconfirmable since there is no DNA. TRBV21-1 is a pseudogene locus. The CDR3 is 15 residues long.

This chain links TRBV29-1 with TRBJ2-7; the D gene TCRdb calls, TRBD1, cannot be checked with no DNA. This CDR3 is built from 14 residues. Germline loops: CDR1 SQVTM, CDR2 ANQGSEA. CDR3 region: CSVAWDSESYEQYF.

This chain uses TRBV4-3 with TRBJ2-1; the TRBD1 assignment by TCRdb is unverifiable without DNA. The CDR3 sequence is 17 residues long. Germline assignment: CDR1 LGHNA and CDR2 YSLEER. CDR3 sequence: CASSQDTGGGYYNEQFF.

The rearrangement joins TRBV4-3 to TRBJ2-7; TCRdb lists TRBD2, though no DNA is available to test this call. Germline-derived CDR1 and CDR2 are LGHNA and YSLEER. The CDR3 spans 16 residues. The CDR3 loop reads CASSQGIVRETYEQYF.

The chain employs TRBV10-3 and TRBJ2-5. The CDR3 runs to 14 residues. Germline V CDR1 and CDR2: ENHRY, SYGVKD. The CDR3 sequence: CAISEPTLQETQYF.

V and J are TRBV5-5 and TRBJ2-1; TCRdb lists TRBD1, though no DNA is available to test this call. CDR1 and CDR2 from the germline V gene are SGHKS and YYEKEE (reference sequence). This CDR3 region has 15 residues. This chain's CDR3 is CASSPDISSYNEQFF.

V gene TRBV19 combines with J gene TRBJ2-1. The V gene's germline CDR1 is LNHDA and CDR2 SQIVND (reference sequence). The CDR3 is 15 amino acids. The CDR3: CASSIGLNSYNEQFF.

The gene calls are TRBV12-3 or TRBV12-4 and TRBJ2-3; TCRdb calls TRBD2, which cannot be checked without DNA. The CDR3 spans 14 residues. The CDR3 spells CASRERGSTDTQYF.

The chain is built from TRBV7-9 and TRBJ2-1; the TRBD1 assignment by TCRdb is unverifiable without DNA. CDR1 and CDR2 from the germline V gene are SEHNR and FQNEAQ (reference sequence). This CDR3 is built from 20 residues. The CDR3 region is CASSGVISPGERSRYNEQFF.

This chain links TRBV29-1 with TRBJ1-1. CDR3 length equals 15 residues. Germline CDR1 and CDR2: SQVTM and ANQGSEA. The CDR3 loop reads CSADSGVYMNTEAFF. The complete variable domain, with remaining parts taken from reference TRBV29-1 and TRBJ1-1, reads SAVISQKPSRDICQRGTSLTIQCQVDSQVTMMFWYRQQPGQSLTLIATANQGSEATYESGFVIDKFPISRPNLTFSTLTVSNMSPEDSSIYLCSADSGVYMNTEAFFGQGTRLTVV.

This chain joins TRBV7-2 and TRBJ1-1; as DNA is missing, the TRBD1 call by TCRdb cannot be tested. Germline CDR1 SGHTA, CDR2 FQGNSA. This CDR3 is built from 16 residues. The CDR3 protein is CASSSRDTLMNTEAFF.

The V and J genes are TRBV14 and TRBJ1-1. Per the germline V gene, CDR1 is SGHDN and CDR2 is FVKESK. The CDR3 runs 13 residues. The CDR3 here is CASSRIMNTEAFF.

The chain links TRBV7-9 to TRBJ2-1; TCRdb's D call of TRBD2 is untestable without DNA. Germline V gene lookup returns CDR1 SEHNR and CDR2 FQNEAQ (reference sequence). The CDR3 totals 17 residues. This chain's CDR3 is CASSFGTSGGSYNEQFF.

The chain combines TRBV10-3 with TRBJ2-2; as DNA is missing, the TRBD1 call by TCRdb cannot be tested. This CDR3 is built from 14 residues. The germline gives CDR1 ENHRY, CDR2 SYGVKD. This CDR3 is CAIPGQGNTGELFF.

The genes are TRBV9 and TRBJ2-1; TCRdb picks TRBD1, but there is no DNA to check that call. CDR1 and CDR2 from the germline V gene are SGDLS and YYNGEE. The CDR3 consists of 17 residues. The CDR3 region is CASSLHRQGGSYNEQFF.

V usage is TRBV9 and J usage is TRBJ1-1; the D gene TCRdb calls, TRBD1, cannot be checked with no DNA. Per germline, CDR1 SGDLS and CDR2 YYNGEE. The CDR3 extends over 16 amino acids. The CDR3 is CASSPVISGMNTEAFF.

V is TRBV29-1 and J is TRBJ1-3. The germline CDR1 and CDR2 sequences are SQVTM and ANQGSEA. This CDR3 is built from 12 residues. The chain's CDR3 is CSVFGRRNTIYF.

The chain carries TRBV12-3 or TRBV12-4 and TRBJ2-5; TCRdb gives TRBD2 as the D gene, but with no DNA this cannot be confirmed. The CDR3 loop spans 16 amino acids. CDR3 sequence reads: CASSRTSGKLKETQYF.

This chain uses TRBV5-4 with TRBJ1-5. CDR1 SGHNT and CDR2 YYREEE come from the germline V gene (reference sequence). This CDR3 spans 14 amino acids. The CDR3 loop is CASSLLGGNQPQHF. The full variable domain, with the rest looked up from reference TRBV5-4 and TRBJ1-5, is ETGVTQSPTHLIKTRGQQVTLRCSSQSGHNTVSWYQQALGQGPQFIFQYYREEENGRGNFPPRFSGLQFPNYSSELNVNALELDDSALYLCASSLLGGNQPQHFGDGTRLSIL.

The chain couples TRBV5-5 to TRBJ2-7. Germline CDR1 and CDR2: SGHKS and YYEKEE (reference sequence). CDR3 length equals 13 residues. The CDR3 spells CASSLPDSYEQYF.

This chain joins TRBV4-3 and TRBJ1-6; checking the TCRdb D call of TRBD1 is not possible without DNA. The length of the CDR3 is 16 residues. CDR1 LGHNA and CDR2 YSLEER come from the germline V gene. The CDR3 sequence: CASSQDQQGWNSPLHF.

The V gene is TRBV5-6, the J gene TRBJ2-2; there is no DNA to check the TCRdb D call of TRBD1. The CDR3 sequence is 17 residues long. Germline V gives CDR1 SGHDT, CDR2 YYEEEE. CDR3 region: CASSLWPGHPNTGELFF.

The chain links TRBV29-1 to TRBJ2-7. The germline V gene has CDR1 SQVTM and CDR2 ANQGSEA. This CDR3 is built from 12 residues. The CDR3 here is CSVEDRSYEQYF.

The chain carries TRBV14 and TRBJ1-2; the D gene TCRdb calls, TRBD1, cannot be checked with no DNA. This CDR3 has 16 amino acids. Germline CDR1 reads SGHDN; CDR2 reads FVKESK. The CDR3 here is CASSQMGTGEPYGYTF.